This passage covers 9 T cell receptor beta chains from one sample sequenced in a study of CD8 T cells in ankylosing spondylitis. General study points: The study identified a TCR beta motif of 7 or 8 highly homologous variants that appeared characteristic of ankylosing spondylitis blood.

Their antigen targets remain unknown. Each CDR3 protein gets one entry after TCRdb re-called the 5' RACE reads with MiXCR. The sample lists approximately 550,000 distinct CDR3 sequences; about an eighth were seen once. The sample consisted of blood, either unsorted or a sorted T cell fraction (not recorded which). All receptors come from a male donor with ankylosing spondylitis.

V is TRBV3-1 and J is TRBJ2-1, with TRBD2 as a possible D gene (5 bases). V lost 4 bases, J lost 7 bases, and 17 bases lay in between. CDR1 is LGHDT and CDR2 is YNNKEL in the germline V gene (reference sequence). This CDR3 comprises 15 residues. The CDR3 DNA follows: TGTGCCAGCAGCCCAAACGGGGTAGCGTGGAATGAGCAGTTCTTC. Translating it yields CASSPNGVAWNEQFF.

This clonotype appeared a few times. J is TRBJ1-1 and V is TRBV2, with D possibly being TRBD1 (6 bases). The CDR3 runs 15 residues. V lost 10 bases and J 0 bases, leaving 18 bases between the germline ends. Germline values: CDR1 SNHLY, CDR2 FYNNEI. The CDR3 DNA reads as TGTGCCACCCAGTCCACAGGACAGCTGAACACTGAAGCTTTCTTT. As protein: CATQSTGQLNTEAFF.

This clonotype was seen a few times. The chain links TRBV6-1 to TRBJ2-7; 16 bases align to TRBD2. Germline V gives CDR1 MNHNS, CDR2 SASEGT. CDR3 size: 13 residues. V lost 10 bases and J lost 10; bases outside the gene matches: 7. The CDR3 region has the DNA TGTGCCACTCGCGGGACTAGCGGGAGGGAACAGTACTTC. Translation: CATRGTSGREQYF.

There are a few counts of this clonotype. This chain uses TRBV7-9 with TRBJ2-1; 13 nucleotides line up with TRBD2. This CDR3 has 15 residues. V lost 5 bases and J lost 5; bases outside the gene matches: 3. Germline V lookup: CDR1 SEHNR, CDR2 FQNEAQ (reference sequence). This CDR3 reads CASSAGTSGNNEQFF. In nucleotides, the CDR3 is TGTGCCAGCAGCGCAGGGACTAGCGGGAACAATGAGCAGTTCTTC.

The CDR3 nucleotides read TGTGCCAGCAGCTTCCCCGACCCTGGGGCCAACGTCCTGACTTTC. This sequence encodes CASSFPDPGANVLTF. V is TRBV7-8 and J is TRBJ2-6; D not resolved. V lost 3 bases to trimming and J lost 2 bases, with 8 bases between them. The CDR3 spans 15 residues. Germline V CDR1 and CDR2: SGHVS, FQNEAQ.

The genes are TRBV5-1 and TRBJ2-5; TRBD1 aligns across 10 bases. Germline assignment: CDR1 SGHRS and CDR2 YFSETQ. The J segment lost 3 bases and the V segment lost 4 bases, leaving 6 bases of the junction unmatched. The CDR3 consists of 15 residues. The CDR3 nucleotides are TGCGCCAGCAGCGAGTGGACAGGGGGAGAAGAGACCCAGTACTTC. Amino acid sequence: CASSEWTGGEETQYF.

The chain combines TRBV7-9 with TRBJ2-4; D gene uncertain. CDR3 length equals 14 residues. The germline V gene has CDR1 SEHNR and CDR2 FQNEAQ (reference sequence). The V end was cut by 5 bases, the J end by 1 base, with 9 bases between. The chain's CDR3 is CASSDERAKNIQYF. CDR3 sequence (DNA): TGTGCCAGCAGCGACGAGCGTGCCAAAAACATTCAGTACTTC.

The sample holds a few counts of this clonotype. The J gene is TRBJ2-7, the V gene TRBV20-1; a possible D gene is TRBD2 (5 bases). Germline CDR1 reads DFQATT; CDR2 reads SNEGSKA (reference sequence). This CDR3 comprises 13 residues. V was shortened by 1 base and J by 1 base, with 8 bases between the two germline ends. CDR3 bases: TGCAGTGCTAGAGCGGAGGAGTCCTACGAGCAGTACTTC. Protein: CSARAEESYEQYF.

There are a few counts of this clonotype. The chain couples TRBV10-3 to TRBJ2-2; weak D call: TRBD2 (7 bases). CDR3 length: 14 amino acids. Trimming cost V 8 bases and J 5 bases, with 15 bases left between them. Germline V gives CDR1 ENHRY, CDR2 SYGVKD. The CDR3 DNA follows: TGTGCCATCGGCCGGGGGGCAGATACCGGGGAGCTGTTTTTT. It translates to CAIGRGADTGELFF.